Listed here is a single T cell receptor beta chain. Under the authors' procedure: Estimation of nucleated cell counts relied on the amplification of reference gene primers. The data were produced by immunoSEQ multiplex PCR, yet TCRdb's version contains in-frame clones alone and is incomplete. V and J calls and clone size are given by that table; D and trimming were obtained from the DNA. The sample records some 240,000 clones, about 79% being singletons. This sample was included in a study of blood T cell repertoires in COVID-19. Whole-study context: Acute-phase and convalescent COVID-19 samples originated in the United States, Italy and Spain. Nucleic acid was either cDNA or gDNA, and it came from T cells, B-cell-depleted T cells, or PBMCs.

The source of this sequence is a woman in her 40s who had recovered from COVID-19. Sequenced input: peripheral blood.

The chain's CDR3 is CASSPGESYGYTF. The CDR3 nucleotides are TGTGCCAGCAGCCCCGGTGAGAGCTATGGCTACACCTTC. The chain combines TRBV5-6 with TRBJ1-2; D uncertain. Trimming removed 4 bases at V and 4 bases at J, with 11 bases between. This CDR3 comprises 13 residues. In germline, CDR1 is SGHDT, CDR2 YYEEEE. The whole variable domain, remainder taken from reference TRBV5-6 and TRBJ1-2, is DAGVTQSPTHLIKTRGQQVTLRCSPKSGHDTVSWYQQALGQGPQFIFQYYEEEERQRGNFPDRFSGHQFPNYSSELNVNALLLGDSALYLCASSPGESYGYTFGSGTRLTVV.